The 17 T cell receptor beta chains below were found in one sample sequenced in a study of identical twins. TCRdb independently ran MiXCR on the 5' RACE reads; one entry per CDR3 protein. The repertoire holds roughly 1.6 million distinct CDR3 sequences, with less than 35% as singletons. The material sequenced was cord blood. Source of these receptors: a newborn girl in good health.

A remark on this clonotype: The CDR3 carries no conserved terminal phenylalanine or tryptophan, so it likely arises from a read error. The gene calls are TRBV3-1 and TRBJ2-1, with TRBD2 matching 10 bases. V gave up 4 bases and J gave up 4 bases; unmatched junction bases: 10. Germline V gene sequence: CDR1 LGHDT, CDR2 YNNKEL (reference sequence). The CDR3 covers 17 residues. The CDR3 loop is CASSPRSGGAFYNEQFL. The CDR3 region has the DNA TGTGCCAGCAGCCCGAGGAGCGGGGGGGCCTTTTACAATGAGCAGTTCCTC.

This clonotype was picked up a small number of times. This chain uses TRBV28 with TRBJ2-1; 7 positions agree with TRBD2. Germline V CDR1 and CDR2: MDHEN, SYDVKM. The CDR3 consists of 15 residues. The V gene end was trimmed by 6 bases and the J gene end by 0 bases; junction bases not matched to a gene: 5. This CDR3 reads CASRSTSRSYNEQFF. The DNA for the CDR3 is TGTGCCAGCAGGTCGACTAGCCGCTCCTACAATGAGCAGTTCTTC. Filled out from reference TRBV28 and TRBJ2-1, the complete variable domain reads DVKVTQSSRYLVKRTGEKVFLECVQDMDHENMFWYRQDPGLGLRLIYFSYDVKMKEKGDIPEGYSVSREKKERFSLILESASTNQTSMYLCASRSTSRSYNEQFFGPGTRLTVL.

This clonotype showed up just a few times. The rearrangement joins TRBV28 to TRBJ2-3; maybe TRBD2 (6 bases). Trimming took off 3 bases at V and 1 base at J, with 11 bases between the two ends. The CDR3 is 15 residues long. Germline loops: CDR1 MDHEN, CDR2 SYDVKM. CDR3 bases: TGTGCCAGCAGTTTTCGACTAGAGCGCACAGATACGCAGTATTTT. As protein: CASSFRLERTDTQYF.

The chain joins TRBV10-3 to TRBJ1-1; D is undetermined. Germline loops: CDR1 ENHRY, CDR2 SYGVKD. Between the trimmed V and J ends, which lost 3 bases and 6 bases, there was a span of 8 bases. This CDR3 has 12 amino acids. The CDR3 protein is CAISDFRSEAFF. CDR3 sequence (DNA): TGTGCCATCAGTGATTTCAGGTCTGAAGCTTTCTTT.

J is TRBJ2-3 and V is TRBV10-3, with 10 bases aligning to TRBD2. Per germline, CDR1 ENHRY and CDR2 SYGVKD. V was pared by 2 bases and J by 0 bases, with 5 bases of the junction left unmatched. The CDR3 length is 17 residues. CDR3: CAISEHLTSGSTDTQYF. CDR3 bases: TGTGCCATCAGTGAGCATTTGACTAGCGGGAGCACAGATACGCAGTATTTT.

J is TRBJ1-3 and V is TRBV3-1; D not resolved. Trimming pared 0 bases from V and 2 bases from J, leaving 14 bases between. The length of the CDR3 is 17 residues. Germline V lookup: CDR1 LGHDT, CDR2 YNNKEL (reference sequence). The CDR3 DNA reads TGTGCCAGCAGCCAAGATAGGAACAGAACCCCTGGAAACACCATATATTTT. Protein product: CASSQDRNRTPGNTIYF.

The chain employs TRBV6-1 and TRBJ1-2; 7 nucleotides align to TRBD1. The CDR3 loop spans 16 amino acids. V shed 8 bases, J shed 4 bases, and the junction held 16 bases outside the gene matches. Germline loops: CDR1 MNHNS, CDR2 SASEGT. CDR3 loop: CASGAGQASSGYGYTF. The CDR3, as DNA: TGTGCCAGCGGGGCCGGACAGGCGAGCTCGGGCTATGGCTACACCTTC.

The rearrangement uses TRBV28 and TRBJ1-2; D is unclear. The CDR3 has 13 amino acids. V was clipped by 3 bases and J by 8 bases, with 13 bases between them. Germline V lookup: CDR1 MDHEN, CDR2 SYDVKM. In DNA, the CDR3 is TGTGCCAGCAGTTTCCATGATCATCCCGGCTACACCTTC. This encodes CASSFHDHPGYTF.

The CDR3 sequence: CASSLVQVPIYGYTF. The DNA for the CDR3 is TGTGCCAGCAGCTTGGTACAGGTTCCGATCTATGGCTACACCTTC. The genes are TRBV5-5 and TRBJ1-2, with D possibly TRBD1 on 5 matching bases. Germline V gene data show CDR1 as SGHKS and CDR2 as YYEKEE (reference sequence). Between the trimmed V and J ends, which lost 0 bases and 4 bases, there was a span of 13 bases. The CDR3 runs 15 residues.

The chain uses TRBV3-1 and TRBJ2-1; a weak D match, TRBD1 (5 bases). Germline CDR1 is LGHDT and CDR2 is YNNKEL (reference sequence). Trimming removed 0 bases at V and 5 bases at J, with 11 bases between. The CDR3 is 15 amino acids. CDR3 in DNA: TGTGCCAGCAGCCAAGATAGCCTAGGGGACAATGAGCAGTTCTTC. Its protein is CASSQDSLGDNEQFF.

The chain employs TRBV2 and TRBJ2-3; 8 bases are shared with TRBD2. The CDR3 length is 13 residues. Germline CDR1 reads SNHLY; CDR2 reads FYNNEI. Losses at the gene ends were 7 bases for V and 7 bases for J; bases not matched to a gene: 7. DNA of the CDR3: TGTGCCAGCAAACTAGCGGCCGTAAATACGCAGTATTTT. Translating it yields CASKLAAVNTQYF.

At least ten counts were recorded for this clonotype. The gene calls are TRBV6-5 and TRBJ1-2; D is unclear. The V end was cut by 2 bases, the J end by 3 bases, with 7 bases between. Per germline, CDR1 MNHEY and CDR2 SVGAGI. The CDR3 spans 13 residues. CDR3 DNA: TGTGCCAGCAGTTACGCCAGTTACTATGGCTACACCTTC. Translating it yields CASSYASYYGYTF.

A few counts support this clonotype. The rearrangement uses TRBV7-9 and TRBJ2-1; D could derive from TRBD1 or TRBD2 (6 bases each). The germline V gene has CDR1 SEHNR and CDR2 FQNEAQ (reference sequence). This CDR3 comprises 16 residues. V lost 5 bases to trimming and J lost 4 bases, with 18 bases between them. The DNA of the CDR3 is TGTGCCAGCAGCCCTCGGGGGCGGACCCTATACAATGAGCAGTTCTTC. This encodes CASSPRGRTLYNEQFF.

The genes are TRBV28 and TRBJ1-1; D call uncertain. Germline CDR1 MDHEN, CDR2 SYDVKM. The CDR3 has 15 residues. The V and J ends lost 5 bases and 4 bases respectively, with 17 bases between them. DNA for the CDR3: TGTGCCAGCAGTAAGCCCTTGGGCCCGGGCACTGAAGCTTTCTTT. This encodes CASSKPLGPGTEAFF.

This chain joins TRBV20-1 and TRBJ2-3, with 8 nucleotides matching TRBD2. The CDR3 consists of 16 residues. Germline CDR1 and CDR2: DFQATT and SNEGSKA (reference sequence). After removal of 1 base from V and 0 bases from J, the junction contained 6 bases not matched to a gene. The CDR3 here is CSARALAGISTDTQYF. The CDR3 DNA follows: TGCAGTGCTAGAGCTCTAGCGGGCATAAGCACAGATACGCAGTATTTT.

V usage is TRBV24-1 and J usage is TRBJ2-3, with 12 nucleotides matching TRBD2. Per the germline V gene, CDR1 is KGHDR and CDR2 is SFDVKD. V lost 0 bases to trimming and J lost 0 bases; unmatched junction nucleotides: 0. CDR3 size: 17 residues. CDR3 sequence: CATSDLGTSGSTDTQYF. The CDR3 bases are TGTGCCACCAGTGATTTGGGGACTAGCGGGAGCACAGATACGCAGTATTTT.

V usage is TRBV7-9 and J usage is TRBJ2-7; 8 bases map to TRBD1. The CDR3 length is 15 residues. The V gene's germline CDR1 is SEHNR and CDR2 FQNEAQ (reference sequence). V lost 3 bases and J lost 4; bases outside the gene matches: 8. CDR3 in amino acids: CASSFAPGGGYEQYF. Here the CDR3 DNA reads TGTGCCAGCAGCTTCGCGCCAGGGGGCGGTTACGAGCAGTACTTC.